This T cell receptor beta chain was recorded in a study of long-term antiretroviral therapy in people with HIV. Study observations and caveats: Pre-ART expanded TRB clones stayed dominant throughout, though often decreasing after ART.

This clone showed up just once. What it binds is unknown. V lost 4 bases to trimming and J lost 3 bases; unmatched junction nucleotides: 6. CDR3 length: 14 residues. Germline V gene lookup returns CDR1 LNHDA and CDR2 SQIVND (reference sequence). Investigators performed immunoSEQ version v3.0 at survey level. Only in-frame clones appear in the TCRdb table, and some are missing; sequencing was by immunoSEQ multiplex PCR. Among under 45,000 clones listed, 90% to 95% were seen once. Before DNA extraction, roughly 0.85-10 million cryopreserved PBMC were held in the samples. Sequences were derived from unsorted PBMCs, sampled around 5.3 years after starting antiretroviral therapy. The clonotype originates from a woman aged 45-60 years with HIV. The chain is built from TRBV19 and TRBJ2-7; 7 positions match TRBD2. The CDR3 DNA is TGTGCCAGTAGTAGGGCAGCGGGGTTCTACGAGCAGTACTTC. Amino acids: CASSRAAGFYEQYF. The full variable domain, in which reference TRBV19 and TRBJ2-7 provide the parts outside the CDR3, is DGGITQSPKYLFRKEGQNVTLSCEQNLNHDAMYWYRQDPGQGLRLIYYSQIVNDFQKGDIAEGYSVSREKKESFPLTVTSAQKNPTAFYLCASSRAAGFYEQYFGPGTRLTVT.